Listed below are T cell receptor beta chains from one sample, sequenced in a study of blood T cell repertoires in COVID-19. The protocol was immunoSEQ multiplex PCR, while the TCRdb copy is restricted to in-frame clones and leaves out a portion. Among more than 25,000 clones listed, around 86% were seen once. The sample taken for sequencing was peripheral blood. These receptors came from a man aged 50-60 years with active COVID-19. Each CDR3 is given with its conserved first and last residue. A D gene is named only where the DNA matches it firmly. Where a row states a size, it is once, few, many or the class of an expanded clone; other rows omit it.

clone size	D gene	CDR3 length	J gene	V gene	CDR3 protein	CDR3 DNA
-	-	16	TRBJ1-5	TRBV10-3	CAISETIGQHNQPQHF	TGTGCCATCAGTGAGACAATTGGACAGCACAATCAGCCCCAGCATTTT
once	-	15	TRBJ1-2	TRBV24-1	CATSAPDSLGYGYTF	TGTGCCACCAGTGCCCCGGACAGTTTAGGCTATGGCTACACCTTC
medium-sized	TRBD1	14	TRBJ1-2	TRBV15	CATSTRRTGDGYTF	TGTGCCACCAGCACGAGACGGACAGGGGACGGCTACACCTTC
few	-	14	TRBJ1-5	TRBV29-1	CSVVTGKGNQPQHF	TGCAGCGTTGTCACAGGGAAGGGCAATCAGCCCCAGCATTTT
-	-	16	TRBJ2-1	TRBV7-2	CASSLGGTQSYNEQFF	TGTGCCAGCAGCTTAGGTGGGACACAGTCCTACAATGAGCAGTTCTTC
-	TRBD1	15	TRBJ2-1	TRBV10-1	CASSEPGQQYNEQFF	TGCGCCAGCAGTGAACCGGGACAGCAATACAATGAGCAGTTCTTC
-	TRBD1	14	TRBJ1-4	TRBV11-2	CASSRGQGLEKLFF	TGTGCCAGCAGCCGGGGACAGGGTCTTGAAAAACTGTTTTTT
-	TRBD1	15	TRBJ1-5	TRBV6-1	CASSDDRGHNQPQHF	TGTGCCAGCAGTGATGACAGGGGCCACAATCAGCCCCAGCATTTT
-	-	15	TRBJ2-4	TRBV15	CATSSGFGAKNIQYF	TGTGCCACCAGCAGCGGGTTTGGGGCCAAAAACATTCAGTACTTC
-	-	14	TRBJ1-1	TRBV27	CASSLLAQSTEAFF	TGTGCCAGCTCCCTTTTGGCACAGTCCACTGAAGCTTTCTTT
-	-	16	TRBJ2-3	TRBV6-1	CASSELRPDPTDTQYF	TGTGCCAGCAGTGAGTTGAGGCCCGACCCCACAGATACGCAGTATTTT
-	TRBD1	14	TRBJ1-1	TRBV9	CASSVGPGGTEAFF	TGTGCCAGCAGCGTAGGACCAGGGGGGACTGAAGCTTTCTTT
-	-	11	TRBJ2-5	TRBV11-2	CASSLRETQYF	TGTGCCAGCAGCTTACGGGAGACCCAGTACTTC
-	TRBD2	18	TRBJ2-3	TRBV2	CASRSKLGRGGATDTQYF	TGTGCCAGCAGATCAAAGTTAGGGCGGGGGGGTGCCACAGATACGCAGTATTTT
-	TRBD1	13	TRBJ1-1	TRBV12-3/TRBV12-4	CASRGQGLTEAFF	TGTGCCAGCAGGGGACAGGGCCTGACTGAAGCTTTCTTT
-	TRBD1	15	TRBJ2-5	TRBV7-9	CASSCRDRVLETQYF	TGTGCCAGCAGCTGCCGGGACAGGGTGCTTGAGACCCAGTACTTC
-	TRBD2	16	TRBJ2-2	TRBV10-2	CASTSPSGRATGELFF	TGCGCCAGCACAAGTCCTAGCGGGAGGGCAACCGGGGAGCTGTTTTTT
-	-	14	TRBJ1-2	TRBV11-2	CASSQGGRVFGYTF	TGTGCCAGCAGCCAAGGCGGGCGGGTCTTTGGCTACACCTTC